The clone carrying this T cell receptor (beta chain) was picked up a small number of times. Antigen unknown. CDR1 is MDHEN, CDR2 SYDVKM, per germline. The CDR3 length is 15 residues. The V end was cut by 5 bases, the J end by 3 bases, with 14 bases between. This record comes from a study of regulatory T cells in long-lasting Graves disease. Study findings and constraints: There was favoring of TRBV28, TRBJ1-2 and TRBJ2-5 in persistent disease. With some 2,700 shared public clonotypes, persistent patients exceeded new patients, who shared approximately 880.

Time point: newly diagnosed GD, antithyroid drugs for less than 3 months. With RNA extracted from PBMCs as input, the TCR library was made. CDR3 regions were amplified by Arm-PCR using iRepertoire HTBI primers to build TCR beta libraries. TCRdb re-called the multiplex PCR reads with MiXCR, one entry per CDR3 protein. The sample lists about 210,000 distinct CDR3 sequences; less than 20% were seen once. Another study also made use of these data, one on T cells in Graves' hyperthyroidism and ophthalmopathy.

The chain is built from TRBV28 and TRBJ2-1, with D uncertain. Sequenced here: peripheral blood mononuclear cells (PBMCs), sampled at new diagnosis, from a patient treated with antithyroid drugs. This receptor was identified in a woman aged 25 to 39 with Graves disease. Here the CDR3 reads CASSEWRSDYNEQFF. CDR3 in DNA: TGTGCCAGCAGTGAGTGGCGGAGTGACTACAATGAGCAGTTCTTC.